A selection of T cell receptor beta chains follows, all from one sample in a study of Graves' ophthalmopathy and Graves' hyperthyroidism. One entry per CDR3 protein results from TCRdb running MiXCR on the multiplex PCR reads. The repertoire holds 600,000 to 650,000 distinct CDR3 sequences, with about a fifth as singletons. Sequenced sample: peripheral blood. Receptors originate from a woman between 18 and 29 years old with stable Graves' hyperthyroidism. Some clones in this sample may be carry-over from other donors' samples. CDR3s include the opening cysteine and the closing phenylalanine or tryptophan. D genes are given only for firm matches. Part of the rows lack a size; the others show once, few, many or a class for expanded clones.

v_call	j_call	clone_size	d_call	cdr3_nt	cdr3_aa
TRBV4-2	TRBJ1-1	-	TRBD1	TGTGCCAGCAGCCTGGACAGGGCTCTGGGCGCTGAAGCTTTCTTT	CASSLDRALGAEAFF
TRBV6-1	TRBJ1-1	few	TRBD1	TGTGCCAGCAGGGGTACAGGGGTGAACACTGAAGCTTTCTTT	CASRGTGVNTEAFF
TRBV28	TRBJ1-5	many	-	TGTGCCAGCAGTTTGTCCAAATGGGGAAATCAGCCCCAGCATTTT	CASSLSKWGNQPQHF
TRBV12-3/TRBV12-4	TRBJ2-7	-	TRBD2	TGTGCCAGCAGGACCGGGAGCGGGGCCTACTACGAGCAGTACTTC	CASRTGSGAYYEQYF
TRBV5-1	TRBJ2-5	few	-	TGCGCCAGCAGCCGGATCCCAGGTACTTGGGAGACCCAGTACTTC	CASSRIPGTWETQYF
TRBV27	TRBJ2-7	-	-	TGTGCCAGCAGTTTAAAAGGGGGGGCCTACGAGCAGTACTTC	CASSLKGGAYEQYF
TRBV12-3/TRBV12-4	TRBJ2-2	-	-	TGTGCCAGCAGTTCCTCGTCCGGGACCAGGTTGGCCGGGGAGCTGTTTTTT	CASSSSSGTRLAGELFF
TRBV9	TRBJ2-2	many	TRBD1	TGTGCCAGCAGCGTAGGGGACAGGAAATTCACCGGGGAGCTGTTTTTT	CASSVGDRKFTGELFF
TRBV20-1	TRBJ1-1	-	-	TGCAGTGCTAGACGGGACATTGAAGCTTTCTTT	CSARRDIEAFF
TRBV7-3	TRBJ1-1	many	-	TGTGCCAGCAGTTTTACTTTGAACACTGAAGCTTTCTTT	CASSFTLNTEAFF
TRBV27	TRBJ1-5	few	-	TGTGCCAGCAGTTCCCTCCGGGTGGATTCGGCAATCAAACCCCAGCATTTT	CASSSLRVDSAIKPQHF
TRBV12-3/TRBV12-4	TRBJ2-7	many	TRBD1	TGTGCCAGCAGTTTCCGGGACAGCCTCTACGAGCAGTACTTC	CASSFRDSLYEQYF
TRBV4-1	TRBJ1-2	many	-	TGCGCCAGCAGCCCCCCATTAGGGGGACGGCGAGGGTATGGCTACACCTTC	CASSPPLGGRRGYGYTF
TRBV5-4	TRBJ1-2	-	-	TGTGCCAGCAGCCCACCCATTGGACGGGGCTACACCTTC	CASSPPIGRGYTF
TRBV7-2	TRBJ1-2	few	-	TGTGCCAGCAGCCCCGAGGGACGGAACTATGGCTACACCTTC	CASSPEGRNYGYTF
TRBV12-3/TRBV12-4	TRBJ1-2	many	TRBD1	TGTGCCAGCAGTCGACAGGGGACCTTAGACTATGGCTACACCTTC	CASSRQGTLDYGYTF
TRBV20-1	TRBJ2-7	-	-	TGCAGTGCCCCGAGGAAGGGGCTTGTCGAGCAGTACTTC	CSAPRKGLVEQYF
TRBV19	TRBJ2-5	few	-	TGTGCCAGTACCTTCCGGGGAGGTGAGACCCAGTACTTC	CASTFRGGETQYF
TRBV20-1	TRBJ1-2	many	TRBD1	TGCAGTGCTGCCAGGGGGCACAGAGGCTACACCTTC	CSAARGHRGYTF
TRBV30	TRBJ1-1	many	TRBD1	TGTGCCTGGAGTGGCGGACAGGGGCGGAGGAACACTGAAGCTTTCTTT	CAWSGGQGRRNTEAFF
TRBV19	TRBJ1-5	-	-	TGTGCCAGTAGTCCACCGACTGAGTTTAGCAATCAGCCCCAGCATTTT	CASSPPTEFSNQPQHF
TRBV12-3/TRBV12-4	TRBJ1-2	many	-	TGTGCCAGCAGTATCGGGTTCCCCACGCCCGGGGACACCTTC	CASSIGFPTPGDTF
TRBV29-1	TRBJ2-7	many	-	TGCAGCGTTGGGCAGGCGGCCTACGAGCAGTACTTC	CSVGQAAYEQYF
TRBV4-2	TRBJ2-7	many	-	TGTGCCAGCAGCCATAATCTTTGGCAGGGATCCTACGAGCAGTACTTC	CASSHNLWQGSYEQYF
TRBV29-1	TRBJ2-7	many	TRBD1	TGCAGCGTTGGTGACAGGGGCTACGAGCAGTACTTC	CSVGDRGYEQYF
TRBV11-2	TRBJ1-2	many	-	TGTGCCAGCTTTAGAGCAGGACATGGGGAGCATGGCTACACCTTC	CASFRAGHGEHGYTF
TRBV28	TRBJ1-2	-	TRBD1	TGTGCCAGCAGGCATAATGACAGGGGGTGTTATGGCTACACCTTC	CASRHNDRGCYGYTF
TRBV28	TRBJ2-7	few	TRBD2	TGTGCCAGCAGTCCAATAACTAGCGGTCCTTCCTACGAGCAGTACTTC	CASSPITSGPSYEQYF
TRBV6-4	TRBJ2-5	-	-	TGTGCCAGCAGTGGGAAGGGCTTGGGAGAGACCCAGTACTTC	CASSGKGLGETQYF
TRBV28	TRBJ2-5	-	-	TGTGCCAGCAGTGACCCTCTGAGGGGGAAAGGGACCCAGTACTTC	CASSDPLRGKGTQYF
TRBV6-2/TRBV6-3	TRBJ2-7	-	-	TGTGCCAGCGTCTCCCGCTACGAGCAGTACTTC	CASVSRYEQYF
TRBV3-1	TRBJ2-7	few	TRBD2	TGTGCCAGCAACCTTAGGACTAGCGGGAGTCGTAAGCAGTACTTC	CASNLRTSGSRKQYF
TRBV15	TRBJ1-2	many	TRBD1	TGTGCCACCAGCAGACCAGGGGGGAACTATGGCTACACCTTC	CATSRPGGNYGYTF
TRBV28	TRBJ1-2	many	-	TGTGCCAGCAGTTTGAGGGGGAGGATCGTAAGAGATGGCTACACCTTC	CASSLRGRIVRDGYTF
TRBV25-1	TRBJ1-6	many	TRBD1	TGTGCCAGCGCCGAACAGGGGGGAGGGTCACCCCTCCACTTT	CASAEQGGGSPLHF
TRBV18	TRBJ1-2	-	TRBD1	TGTGCCAGCTCACCGTCGGGACAGACCAACTATGGCTACACCTTC	CASSPSGQTNYGYTF
TRBV11-2	TRBJ2-6	-	-	TGTGCCAGCAGCTTTGGGGGGGCCGGGGCCAACGTCCTGACTTTC	CASSFGGAGANVLTF
TRBV2	TRBJ1-1	few	TRBD1	TGTGCCAGCAGTGAAGATGCAGGGGGCGGCACTGAAGCTTTCTTT	CASSEDAGGGTEAFF
TRBV20-1	TRBJ2-7	many	TRBD1	TGCAGTGCTAGTCGGACAGGTGGTTATGAGCAGTACTTC	CSASRTGGYEQYF
TRBV29-1	TRBJ1-5	many	-	TGCAGCGTTGGGGGGTTAGCGGGTCAGCCCCAGCATTTT	CSVGGLAGQPQHF
TRBV11-2	TRBJ2-4	many	TRBD2	TGTGCCAGCAGCTCCTCAAAAGGCGGGAGAGTATTTACGAACATTCAGTACTTC	CASSSSKGGRVFTNIQYF
TRBV9	TRBJ2-7	many	TRBD1	TGTGCCAGCAGCGTGGCAGGGGGCTGGGAAGAGCAGTACTTC	CASSVAGGWEEQYF
TRBV11-3	TRBJ1-1	many	-	TGTGCCAGCAGCTTAGTTATGACAGCAGCAATGAACACTGAAGCTTTCTTT	CASSLVMTAAMNTEAFF
TRBV28	TRBJ1-2	-	TRBD1	TGTGCCAGCAACCACAGGGGGGCCCTCTATGGCTACACCTTC	CASNHRGALYGYTF
TRBV2	TRBJ1-5	-	-	TGTGCCAGCAGTGATGTTAGCAATCAGCCCCAGCATTTT	CASSDVSNQPQHF
TRBV5-5	TRBJ2-2	many	TRBD2	TGTGCCAGCATCTTGACTAGCGGGGTCGGGGAGCTGTTTTTT	CASILTSGVGELFF
TRBV7-9	TRBJ1-3	many	-	TGTGCCAGCAGCCGACAGGAATCTGGAAACACCATATATTTT	CASSRQESGNTIYF
TRBV7-9	TRBJ2-5	many	TRBD2	TGTGCCAGCAGCACCCGGGGGGGAGAGACCCAGTACTTC	CASSTRGGETQYF
TRBV19	TRBJ1-1	-	-	TGTGCCAGTAGTTGGAGCAGGACTGAAGCTTTCTTT	CASSWSRTEAFF
TRBV6-1	TRBJ1-5	once	-	TGTGCCAGCAGTGGAGTCCCACCAGGGCGCAATCAGCCCCAGCATTTT	CASSGVPPGRNQPQHF
TRBV19	TRBJ1-1	-	-	TGTGCCAGTAGTATAGGTGGGGCTAGCACTGAAGCTTTCTTT	CASSIGGASTEAFF
TRBV6-2/TRBV6-3	TRBJ2-2	few	-	TGTGCCAGCAGTTACGTCCTCCCGGGGACCGGGGAGCTGTTTTTT	CASSYVLPGTGELFF
TRBV6-2/TRBV6-3	TRBJ2-3	-	-	TGTGCCAGCATTCGTAGCCTAGTTACAGATACGCAGTATTTT	CASIRSLVTDTQYF
TRBV28	TRBJ1-2	many	-	TGTGCCAGCAGTTTGCCTGACTACTATGGCTACACCTTC	CASSLPDYYGYTF
TRBV6-5	TRBJ2-7	many	-	TGTGCCAGCAGGGCACCGGGACGGATATACGAGCAGTACTTC	CASRAPGRIYEQYF